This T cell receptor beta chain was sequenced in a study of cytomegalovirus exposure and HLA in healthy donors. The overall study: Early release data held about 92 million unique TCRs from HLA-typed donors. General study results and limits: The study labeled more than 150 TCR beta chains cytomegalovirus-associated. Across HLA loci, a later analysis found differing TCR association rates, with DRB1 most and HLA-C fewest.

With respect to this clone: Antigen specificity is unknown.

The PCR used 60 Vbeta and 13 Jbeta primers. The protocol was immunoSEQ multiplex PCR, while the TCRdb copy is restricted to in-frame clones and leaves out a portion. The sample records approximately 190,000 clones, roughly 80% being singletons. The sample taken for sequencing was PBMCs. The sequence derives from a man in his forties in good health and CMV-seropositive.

As DNA, the CDR3 is TGTGCCAGCAGCCCCTGGGACAGGGAGGGCACTGAAGCTTTCTTT. Translating gives CASSPWDREGTEAFF. The rearrangement uses TRBV7-6 and TRBJ1-1; 9 positions match TRBD1. The CDR3 is 15 residues long. V was clipped by 5 bases and J by 4 bases; unmatched bases: 8. Germline V lookup: CDR1 SGHVS, CDR2 FNYEAQ.